Each of the 7 T cell receptor beta chains below was sequenced from the same sample in a study of glioma-infiltrating T cells. Using RNA template, CDR3s of TCR alpha and beta were amplified with iRepertoire arm-PCR. TCRdb independently ran MiXCR on the multiplex PCR reads; one entry per CDR3 protein. This table has under 150,000 distinct CDR3 sequences, roughly two fifths appearing once. The sequenced sample was glioma tissue, nonneoplastic brain tissue, or PBMCs (not recorded which). Every receptor here comes from a human donor with low-grade glioma or glioblastoma, undergoing nonglioma brain surgery, or in good health (not recorded which).

This chain joins TRBV7-9 and TRBJ2-4; no reliable D call. CDR3 length equals 15 residues. Germline V gene lookup returns CDR1 SEHNR and CDR2 FQNEAQ (reference sequence). Trimming left V 8 bases short and J 0 bases short, with 14 bases between. The CDR3 is CASVPNSIAKNIQYF. The DNA for the CDR3 is TGTGCCAGCGTACCCAACAGTATAGCCAAAAACATTCAGTACTTC.

This clonotype was observed a handful of times. V and J are TRBV6-1 and TRBJ2-1; 11 bases are shared with TRBD2. V dropped 5 bases and J dropped 7; count of bases not matched to a gene: 7. CDR3 length equals 15 residues. Germline assignment: CDR1 MNHNS and CDR2 SASEGT. DNA for the CDR3: TGTGCCAGCAGTCCCGGGCCTAGCGGGAGGAATGAGCAGTTCTTC. It specifies CASSPGPSGRNEQFF.

V and J are TRBV20-1 and TRBJ2-3; 8 nucleotides agree with TRBD1. The J call may not be correct, given that the DNA end is closer to TRBJ1-5. The V gene's germline CDR1 is DFQATT and CDR2 SNEGSKA (reference sequence). The length of the CDR3 is 16 residues. CDR3 coding DNA: TGCAGTGCCAGTTACCGGGACAGGAGGCCCACAGATACGCAGCATTTT. Translated, it gives CSASYRDRRPTDTQHF.

As to this clonotype: At one boundary the junction diverges from the germline segment, which might be a read error. V gene TRBV15 combines with J gene TRBJ2-1; 8 positions match TRBD1. Germline values: CDR1 LNHNV, CDR2 YYDKDF (reference sequence). This CDR3 has 14 residues. The CDR3 DNA reads TGTGCCACCAGCCTGGACAGGGACTTCAATGAGCGGTTCTTC. It translates to CATSLDRDFNERFF.

This clonotype was picked up a small number of times. The V call is TRBV7-9, the J call TRBJ2-3; 9 positions agree with TRBD2. The V gene end was trimmed by 11 bases and the J gene end by 1 base; junction bases not matched to a gene: 7. The CDR3 runs 14 residues. Germline V lookup: CDR1 SEHNR, CDR2 FQNEAQ (reference sequence). Here the CDR3 reads CACKRGARTDTQYF. The CDR3 bases are TGTGCCTGCAAGCGGGGGGCCCGCACAGATACGCAGTATTTT.

The chain uses TRBV28 and TRBJ2-3; a weak D match, TRBD1 (6 bases). CDR1 is MDHEN and CDR2 is SYDVKM in the germline V gene. The CDR3 length is 17 residues. Trimming removed 6 bases at V and 0 bases at J, with 19 bases between. CDR3 sequence (DNA): TGTGCCAGCAGCAGAGCCGGGACACCTCCTAGCACAGATACGCAGTATTTT. Protein: CASSRAGTPPSTDTQYF.

The chain recombines TRBV6-1 with TRBJ1-6; 7 bases align to TRBD1. J lost 18 bases, V lost 6 bases, and 8 bases had no gene match. In germline, CDR1 is MNHNS, CDR2 SASEGT. The CDR3 spans 11 residues. This CDR3 is CASRSQGFDHF. CDR3 nucleotides: TGTGCCAGCAGATCACAGGGGTTCGACCACTTT.